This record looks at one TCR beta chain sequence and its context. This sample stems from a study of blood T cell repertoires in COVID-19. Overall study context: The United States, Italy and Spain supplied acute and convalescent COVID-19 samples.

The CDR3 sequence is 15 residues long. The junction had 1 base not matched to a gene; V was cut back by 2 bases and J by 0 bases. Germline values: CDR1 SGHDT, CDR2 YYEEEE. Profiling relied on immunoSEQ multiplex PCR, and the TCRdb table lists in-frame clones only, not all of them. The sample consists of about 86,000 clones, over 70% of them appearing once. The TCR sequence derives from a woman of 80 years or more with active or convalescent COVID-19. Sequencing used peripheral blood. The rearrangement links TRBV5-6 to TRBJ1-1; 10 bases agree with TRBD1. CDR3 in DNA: TGTGCCAGCAGCTTCGGGACAGGGGTGAACACTGAAGCTTTCTTT. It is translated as CASSFGTGVNTEAFF.